These 2 T cell receptor beta chains came from one sample sequenced in a study of blood T cell repertoires in COVID-19. Only in-frame clones appear in the TCRdb table, and some are missing; sequencing was by immunoSEQ multiplex PCR. The sample includes approximately 90,000 clones, about 85% seen only once; the top ten take 3.5% to 4.5%. Sequencing used peripheral blood. The origin of the receptors is a man aged 60 to 69 with acute or convalescent COVID-19.

This clone was seen a single time. The chain combines TRBV4-3 with TRBJ1-4; tentative D call: TRBD1 (6 bases). V gave up 0 bases and J gave up 6 bases, with 11 bases separating them. CDR1 LGHNA and CDR2 YSLEER come from the germline V gene. This CDR3 is built from 15 residues. This CDR3 is CASSQDLSGDEKLFF. The DNA of the CDR3 is TGCGCCAGCAGCCAAGATTTATCAGGGGATGAAAAACTGTTTTTT.

CDR3 DNA sequence: TGTGCCACCAGCAGGGCAGGGTCAGGTAATCAGCCCCAGCATTTT. Its protein product is CATSRAGSGNQPQHF. This chain uses TRBV15 with TRBJ1-5; D is perhaps TRBD1 (5 bases). CDR1 and CDR2 (germline): LNHNV, YYDKDF (reference sequence). The CDR3 has 15 residues. Trimming took off 3 bases at V and 4 bases at J, with 13 bases between the two ends.